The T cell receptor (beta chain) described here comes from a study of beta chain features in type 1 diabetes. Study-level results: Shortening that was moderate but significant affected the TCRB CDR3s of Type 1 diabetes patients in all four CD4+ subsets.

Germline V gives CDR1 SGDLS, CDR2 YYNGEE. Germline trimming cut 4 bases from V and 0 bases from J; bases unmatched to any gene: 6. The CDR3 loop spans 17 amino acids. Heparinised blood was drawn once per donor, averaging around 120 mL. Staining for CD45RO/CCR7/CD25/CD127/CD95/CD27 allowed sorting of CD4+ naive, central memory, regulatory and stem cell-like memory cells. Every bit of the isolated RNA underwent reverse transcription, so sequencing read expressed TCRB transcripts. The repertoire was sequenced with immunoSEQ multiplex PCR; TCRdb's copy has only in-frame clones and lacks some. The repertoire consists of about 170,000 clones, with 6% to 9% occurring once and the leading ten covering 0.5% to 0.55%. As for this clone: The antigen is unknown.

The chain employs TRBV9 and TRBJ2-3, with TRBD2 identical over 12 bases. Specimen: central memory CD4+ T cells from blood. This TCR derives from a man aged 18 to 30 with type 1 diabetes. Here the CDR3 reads CASSPRGTSGSTDTQYF. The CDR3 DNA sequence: TGTGCCAGCAGCCCGCGAGGGACTAGCGGGAGCACAGATACGCAGTATTTT.